The entry below describes one T cell receptor (beta chain). Produced via immunoSEQ multiplex PCR; TCRdb's table is partial and in-frame only. Among 84,000 or so clones listed, 93% were seen once. This record belongs to a study of technical replicates of blood from several donors. The ends were cut back, 3 bases at V and 2 bases at J, with 6 bases in the middle. The CDR3 is 13 residues long. CDR1 and CDR2 from the germline V gene are LGHNT and FRNRAP. The chain employs TRBV12-5 and TRBJ2-3; D possibly corresponds to TRBD1 (5 bases). The clonotype comes from a human donor in good health. Sample: T cells isolated from PBMCs. This CDR3 is CASGLGVTDTQYF. The CDR3 DNA sequence: TGTGCTAGTGGTTTAGGGGTCACAGATACGCAGTATTTT.